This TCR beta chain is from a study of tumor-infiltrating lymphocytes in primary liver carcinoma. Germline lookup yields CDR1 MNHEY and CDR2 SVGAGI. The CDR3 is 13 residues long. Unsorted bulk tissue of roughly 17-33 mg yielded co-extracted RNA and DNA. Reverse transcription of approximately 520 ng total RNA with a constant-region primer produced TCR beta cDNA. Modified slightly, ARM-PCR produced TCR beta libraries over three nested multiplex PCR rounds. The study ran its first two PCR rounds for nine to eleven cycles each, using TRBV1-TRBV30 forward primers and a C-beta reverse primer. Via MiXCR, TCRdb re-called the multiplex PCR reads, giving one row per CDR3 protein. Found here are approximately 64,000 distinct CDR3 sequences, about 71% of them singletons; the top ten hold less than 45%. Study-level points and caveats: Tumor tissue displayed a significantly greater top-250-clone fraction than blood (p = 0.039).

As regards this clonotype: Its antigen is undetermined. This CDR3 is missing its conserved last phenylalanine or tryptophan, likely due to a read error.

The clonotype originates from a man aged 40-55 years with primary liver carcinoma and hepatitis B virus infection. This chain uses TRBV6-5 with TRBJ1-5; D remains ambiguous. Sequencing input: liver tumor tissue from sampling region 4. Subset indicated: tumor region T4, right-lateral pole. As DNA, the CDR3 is TGTACCAGCAGTTACTCGAAAGTGCAGCCCCAGCATCTT. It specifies CTSSYSKVQPQHL.